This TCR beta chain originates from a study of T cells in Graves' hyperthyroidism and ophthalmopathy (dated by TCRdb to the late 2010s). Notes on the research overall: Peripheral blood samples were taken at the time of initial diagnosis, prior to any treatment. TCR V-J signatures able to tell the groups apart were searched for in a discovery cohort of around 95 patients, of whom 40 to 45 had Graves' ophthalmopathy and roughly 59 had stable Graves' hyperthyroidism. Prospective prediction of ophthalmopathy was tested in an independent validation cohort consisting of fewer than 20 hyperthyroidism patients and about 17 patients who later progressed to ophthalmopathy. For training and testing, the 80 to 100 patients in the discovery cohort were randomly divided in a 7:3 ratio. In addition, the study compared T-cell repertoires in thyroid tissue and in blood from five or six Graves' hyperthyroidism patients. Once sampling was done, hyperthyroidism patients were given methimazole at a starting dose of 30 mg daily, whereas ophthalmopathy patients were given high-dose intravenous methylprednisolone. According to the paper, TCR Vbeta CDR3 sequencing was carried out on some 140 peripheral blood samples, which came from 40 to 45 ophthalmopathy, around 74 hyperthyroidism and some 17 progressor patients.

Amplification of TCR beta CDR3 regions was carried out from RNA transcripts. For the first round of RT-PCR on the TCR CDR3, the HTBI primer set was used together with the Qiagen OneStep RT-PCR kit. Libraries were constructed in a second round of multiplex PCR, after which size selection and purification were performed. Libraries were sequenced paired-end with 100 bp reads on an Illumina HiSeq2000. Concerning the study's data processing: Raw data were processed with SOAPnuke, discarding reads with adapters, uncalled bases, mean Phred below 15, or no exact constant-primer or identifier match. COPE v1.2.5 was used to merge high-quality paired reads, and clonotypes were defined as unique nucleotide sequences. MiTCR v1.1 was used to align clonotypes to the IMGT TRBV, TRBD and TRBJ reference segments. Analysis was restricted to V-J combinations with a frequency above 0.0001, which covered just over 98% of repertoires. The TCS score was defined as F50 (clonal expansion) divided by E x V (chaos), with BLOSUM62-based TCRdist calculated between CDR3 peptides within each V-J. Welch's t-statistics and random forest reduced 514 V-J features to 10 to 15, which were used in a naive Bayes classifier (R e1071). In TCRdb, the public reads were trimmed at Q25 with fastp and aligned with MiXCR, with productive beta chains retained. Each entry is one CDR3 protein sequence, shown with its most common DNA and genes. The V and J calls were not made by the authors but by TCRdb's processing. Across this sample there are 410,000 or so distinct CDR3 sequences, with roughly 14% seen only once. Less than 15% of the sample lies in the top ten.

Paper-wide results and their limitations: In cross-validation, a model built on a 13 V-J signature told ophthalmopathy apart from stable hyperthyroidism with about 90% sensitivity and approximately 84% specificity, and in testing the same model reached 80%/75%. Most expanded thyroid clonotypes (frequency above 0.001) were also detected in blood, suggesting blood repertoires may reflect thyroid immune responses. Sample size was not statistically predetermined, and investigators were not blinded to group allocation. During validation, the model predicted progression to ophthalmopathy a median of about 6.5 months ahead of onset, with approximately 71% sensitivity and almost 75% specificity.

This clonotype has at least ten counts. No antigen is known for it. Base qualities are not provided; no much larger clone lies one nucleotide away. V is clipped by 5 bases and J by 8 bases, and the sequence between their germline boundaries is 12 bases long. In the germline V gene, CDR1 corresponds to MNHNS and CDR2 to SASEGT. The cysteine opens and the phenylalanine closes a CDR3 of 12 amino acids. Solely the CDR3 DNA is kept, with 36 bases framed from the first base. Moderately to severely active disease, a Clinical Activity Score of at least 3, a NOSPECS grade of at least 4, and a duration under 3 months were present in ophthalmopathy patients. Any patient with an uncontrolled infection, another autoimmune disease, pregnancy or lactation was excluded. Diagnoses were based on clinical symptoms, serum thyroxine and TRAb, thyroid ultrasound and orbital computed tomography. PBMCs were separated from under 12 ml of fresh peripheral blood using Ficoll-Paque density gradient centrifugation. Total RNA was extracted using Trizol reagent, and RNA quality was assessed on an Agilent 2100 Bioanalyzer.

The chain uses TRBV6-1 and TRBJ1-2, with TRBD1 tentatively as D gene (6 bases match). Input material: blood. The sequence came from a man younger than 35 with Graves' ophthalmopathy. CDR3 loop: CASSLDRLGYTF. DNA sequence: TGTGCCAGCAGTCTGGACAGACTCGGCTACACCTTC.